This TCR beta chain was observed in a study of shared clonotypes between healthy human individuals. Study as a whole: Per donor, CD8 memory used one plate, CD8 naive used two, CD4 memory used three and CD4 naive used three.

CD8 memory comprised CD45RO+ plus CCR7-negative CD45RA+ TemRA cells. The V gene lost 6 bases and the J gene lost 2 bases, with 19 bases spanning the gap. Germline CDR1 and CDR2: SGHVS and FQNEAQ. The CDR3 is made up of 16 amino acids. Libraries were prepared by immunoSEQ multiplex PCR; TCRdb keeps only in-frame clonotypes and omits some of them. The data hold some 690,000 clones, with roughly 91% observed a single time. The source material was memory CD8+ T cells from PBMCs. This sample's subset: CD45RO+ cells pooled with CCR7-negative TemRA cells. This rearrangement joins TRBV7-8 to TRBJ1-2; the D gene is possibly TRBD1 (5 bases). The TCR comes from a man between 18 and 29 years old in good health. Some clones in this sample may be carry-over from other donors' samples. CDR3 protein: CASSGGSEGLNYGYTF. The CDR3 DNA reads as TGTGCCAGCAGTGGGGGTTCTGAGGGCTTGAACTATGGCTACACCTTC.